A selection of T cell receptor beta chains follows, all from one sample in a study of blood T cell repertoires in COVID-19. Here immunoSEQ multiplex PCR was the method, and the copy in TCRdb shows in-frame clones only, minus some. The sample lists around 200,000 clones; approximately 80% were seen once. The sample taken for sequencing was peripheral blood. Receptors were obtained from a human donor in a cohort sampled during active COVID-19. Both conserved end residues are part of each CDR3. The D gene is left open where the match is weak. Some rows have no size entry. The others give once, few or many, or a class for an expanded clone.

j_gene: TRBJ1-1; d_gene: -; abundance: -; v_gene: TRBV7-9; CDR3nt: TGTGCCAGCAGCTTAGTCCTGGGGGGAACTGAAGCTTTCTTT; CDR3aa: CASSLVLGGTEAFF
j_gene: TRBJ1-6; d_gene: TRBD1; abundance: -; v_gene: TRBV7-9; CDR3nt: TGTGCCAGCAGCAACCCTACAGGGGGTAATTCACCCCTCCACTTT; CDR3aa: CASSNPTGGNSPLHF
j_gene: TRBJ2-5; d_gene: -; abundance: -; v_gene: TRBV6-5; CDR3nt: TGTGCCAGCAGGAGAGCCGACAGAGAAGAGACCCAGTACTTC; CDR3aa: CASRRADREETQYF
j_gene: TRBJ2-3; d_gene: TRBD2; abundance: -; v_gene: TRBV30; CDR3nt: TGTGCCTGGAGTGAAAGGGCGGGGGGGCTCGCAGATACGCAGTATTTT; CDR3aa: CAWSERAGGLADTQYF
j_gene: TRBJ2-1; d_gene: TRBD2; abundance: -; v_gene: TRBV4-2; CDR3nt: TGTGCCAGCAGCCACACGACCGGACTAGCGGGAGAGCAGTTCTTC; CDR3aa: CASSHTTGLAGEQFF
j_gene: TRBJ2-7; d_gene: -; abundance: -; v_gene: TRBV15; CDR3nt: TGTGCCACCAGCAGGCCCTCTGAGGAGCAGTACTTC; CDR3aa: CATSRPSEEQYF
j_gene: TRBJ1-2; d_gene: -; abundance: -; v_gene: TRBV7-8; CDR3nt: TGTGCCAGCAGCCCGTCGGGGGGTGGCTACACCTTC; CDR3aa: CASSPSGGGYTF
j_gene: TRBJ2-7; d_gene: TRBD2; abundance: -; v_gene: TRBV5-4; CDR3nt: TGTGCCAGCAGCTTGGGTGGGGAGGGAGCCTACGAGCAGTACTTC; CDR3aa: CASSLGGEGAYEQYF
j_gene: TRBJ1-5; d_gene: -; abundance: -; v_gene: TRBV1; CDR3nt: TGCACCAGCAGCCCCTTAAGGCAGGGCTATAGCAATCAGCCCCAGCATTTT; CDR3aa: CTSSPLRQGYSNQPQHF
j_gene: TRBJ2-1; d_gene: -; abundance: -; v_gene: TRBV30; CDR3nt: TGTGCCTGGAGTATTGGCGGGATTGGTGAGCAGTTCTTC; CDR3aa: CAWSIGGIGEQFF
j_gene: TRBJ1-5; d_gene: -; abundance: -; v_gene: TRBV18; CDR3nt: TGTGCCAGCTCACGGTCAGGACCGGGGAGCAATCAGCCCCAGCATTTT; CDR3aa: CASSRSGPGSNQPQHF
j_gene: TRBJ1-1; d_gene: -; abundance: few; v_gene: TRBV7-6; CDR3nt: TGTGCCAGCAGCCGGGCCGTCGGGGTGGGCACTGAAGCTTTCTTT; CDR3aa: CASSRAVGVGTEAFF
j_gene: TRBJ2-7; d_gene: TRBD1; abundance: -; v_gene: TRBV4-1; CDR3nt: TGCGCCAGCAGCCAAGATCAGGAGACAGGGACGGGCGAGCAGTACTTC; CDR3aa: CASSQDQETGTGEQYF
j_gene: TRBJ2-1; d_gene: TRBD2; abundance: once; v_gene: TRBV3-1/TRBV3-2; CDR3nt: TGTGCCAGCAGCCAAGCGGGGGGGAGCTACAATGAGCAGTTCTTC; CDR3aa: CASSQAGGSYNEQFF
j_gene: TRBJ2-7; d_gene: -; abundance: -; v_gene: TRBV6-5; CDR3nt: TGTGCCAGCAGCCGTACAGAATTTGACGAGCAGTACTTC; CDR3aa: CASSRTEFDEQYF
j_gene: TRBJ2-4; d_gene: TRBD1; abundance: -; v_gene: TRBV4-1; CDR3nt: TGCGCCAGCAGCCACCCCCCGGGGAGACAGGGGAACATTCAGTACTTC; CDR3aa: CASSHPPGRQGNIQYF
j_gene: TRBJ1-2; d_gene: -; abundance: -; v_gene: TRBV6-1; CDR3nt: TGTGCCAGCAGTGAAGAGCTCTATGGCTACACCTTC; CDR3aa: CASSEELYGYTF
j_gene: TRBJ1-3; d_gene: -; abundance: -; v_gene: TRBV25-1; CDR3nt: TGTGCCAGCATCAGGGGAAACACCATATATTTT; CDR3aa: CASIRGNTIYF
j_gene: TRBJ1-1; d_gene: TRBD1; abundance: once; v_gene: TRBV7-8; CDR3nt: TGTGCCAGCAGCTTACCTCAGGGGGCTTTCAACACTGAAGCTTTCTTT; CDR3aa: CASSLPQGAFNTEAFF
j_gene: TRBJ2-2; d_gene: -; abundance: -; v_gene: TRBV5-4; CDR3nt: TGTGCCAGCAGCTTGAACAGGGACCACAGGGAGCTGTTTTTT; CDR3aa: CASSLNRDHRELFF
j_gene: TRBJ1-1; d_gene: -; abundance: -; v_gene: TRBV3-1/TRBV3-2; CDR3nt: TGTGCCAGCAGCTTGAGACGGGGGACTGAAGCTTTCTTT; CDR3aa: CASSLRRGTEAFF
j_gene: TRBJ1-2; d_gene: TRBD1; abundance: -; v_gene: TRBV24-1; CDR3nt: TGTGCCACCAGTGATTTCGGGCAGGGGGCATCTGGCTACACCTTC; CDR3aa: CATSDFGQGASGYTF
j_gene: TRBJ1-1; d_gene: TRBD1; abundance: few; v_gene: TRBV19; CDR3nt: TGTGCCAGTAGTACCCATGGAAAGACAGGGGTATGGACTGAAGCTTTCTTT; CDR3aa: CASSTHGKTGVWTEAFF
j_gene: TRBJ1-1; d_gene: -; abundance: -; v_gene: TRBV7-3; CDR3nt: TGTGCCAGCAACCTTCACAGGAACACTGAAGCTTTCTTT; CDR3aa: CASNLHRNTEAFF
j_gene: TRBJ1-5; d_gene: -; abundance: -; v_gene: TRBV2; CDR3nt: TGTGCCAGCAGTGAAGGGCAGGGAGGACAGCCCCAGCATTTT; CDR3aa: CASSEGQGGQPQHF
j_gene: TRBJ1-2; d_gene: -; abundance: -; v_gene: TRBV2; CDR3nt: TGTGCCAGCAGTGAATCGGCGGGCAGGAACTATGGCTACACCTTC; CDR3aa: CASSESAGRNYGYTF
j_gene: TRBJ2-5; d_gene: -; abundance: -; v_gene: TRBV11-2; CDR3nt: TGTGCCAGCAGCTGGACAGAAGGAGAGACCCAGTACTTC; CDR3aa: CASSWTEGETQYF
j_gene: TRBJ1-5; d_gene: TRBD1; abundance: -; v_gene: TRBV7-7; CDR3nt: TGTGCCAGCAGCTTAGCGCCGACAGGGCTTCACGATAGCAATCAGCCCCAGCATTTT; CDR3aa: CASSLAPTGLHDSNQPQHF
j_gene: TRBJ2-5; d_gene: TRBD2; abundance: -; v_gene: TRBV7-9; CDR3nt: TGTGCCAGCAGCTTAGACCCGCGGGGGGACCAAGAGACCCAGTACTTC; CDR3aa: CASSLDPRGDQETQYF
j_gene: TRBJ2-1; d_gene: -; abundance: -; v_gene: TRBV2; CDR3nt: TGTGCCGGTGCCTGGGCAGCCAATGAGCAGTTCTTC; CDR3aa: CAGAWAANEQFF
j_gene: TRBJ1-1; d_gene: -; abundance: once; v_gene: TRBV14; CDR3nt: TGTGCCAGCAGCCAATCAGATGTGAACACTGAAGCTTTCTTT; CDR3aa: CASSQSDVNTEAFF
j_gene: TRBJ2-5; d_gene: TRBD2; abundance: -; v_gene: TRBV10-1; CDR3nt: TGCGCCAGCAGTCGTCGGGCGGGAGGTGAGACCCAGTACTTC; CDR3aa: CASSRRAGGETQYF
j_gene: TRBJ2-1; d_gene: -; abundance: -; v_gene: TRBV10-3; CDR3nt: TGTGCCATCAGTGAGTCCGCGGGGGCCCACAATGAGCAGTTCTTC; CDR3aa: CAISESAGAHNEQFF
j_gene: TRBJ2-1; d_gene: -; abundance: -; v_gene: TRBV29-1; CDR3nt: TGCAGCGTCACTCGGTTTGGCTACAATGAGCAGTTCTTC; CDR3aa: CSVTRFGYNEQFF
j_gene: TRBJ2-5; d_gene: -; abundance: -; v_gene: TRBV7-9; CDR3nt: TGTGCCAGCAGCTTAGCGGGGGGAGAGACCCAGTACTTC; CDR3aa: CASSLAGGETQYF
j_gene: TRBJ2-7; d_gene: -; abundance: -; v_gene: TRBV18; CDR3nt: TGTGCCAGCTCAGTCGGACAAGCCTACGAGCAGTACTTC; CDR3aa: CASSVGQAYEQYF
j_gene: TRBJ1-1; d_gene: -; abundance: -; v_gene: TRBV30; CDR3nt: TGTGCCTGGAGTGAGACAGGAGGGAACACTGAAGCTTTCTTT; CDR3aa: CAWSETGGNTEAFF
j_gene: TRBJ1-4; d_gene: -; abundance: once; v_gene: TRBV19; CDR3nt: TGTGCCAGTACCGAAAGGGGCGACGAAAAACTGTTTTTT; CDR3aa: CASTERGDEKLFF
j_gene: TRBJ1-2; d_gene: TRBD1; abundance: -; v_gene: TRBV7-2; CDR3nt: TGTGCCAGCAGCTTCGGGACAGGGGGCCCTGGCTACACCTTC; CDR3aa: CASSFGTGGPGYTF
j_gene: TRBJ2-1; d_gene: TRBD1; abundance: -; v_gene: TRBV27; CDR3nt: TGTGCCAGCAGTCCCTTGGGACAGGGTAACAATGAGCAGTTCTTC; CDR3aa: CASSPLGQGNNEQFF
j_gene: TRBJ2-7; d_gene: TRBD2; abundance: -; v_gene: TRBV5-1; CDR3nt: TGCGCCAGCAAGAGCGGGGAAGCCCCCAACGAGCAGTACTTC; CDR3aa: CASKSGEAPNEQYF
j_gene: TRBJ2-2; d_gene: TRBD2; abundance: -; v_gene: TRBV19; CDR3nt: TGTGCCAGTAGTATAGCGGGGGGCACCGGGGAGCTGTTTTTT; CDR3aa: CASSIAGGTGELFF
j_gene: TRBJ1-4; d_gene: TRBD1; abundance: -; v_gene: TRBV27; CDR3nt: TGTGCCAGCAGTACCGAGGGGGCGGGTAATGAAAAACTGTTTTTT; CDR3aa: CASSTEGAGNEKLFF
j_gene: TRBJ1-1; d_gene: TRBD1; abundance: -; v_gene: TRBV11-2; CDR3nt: TGTGCCAGTTTTACAGGGGGAAGGACTGAAGCTTTCTTT; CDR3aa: CASFTGGRTEAFF
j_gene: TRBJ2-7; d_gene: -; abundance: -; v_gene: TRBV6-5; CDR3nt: TGTGCCAGCAGTTACTCAGGGGTCGAGCAGTACTTC; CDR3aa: CASSYSGVEQYF
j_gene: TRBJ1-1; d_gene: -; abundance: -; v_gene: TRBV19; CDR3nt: TGTGCCAGTAGTATTTCTCAGTTGAACACTGAAGCTTTCTTT; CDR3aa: CASSISQLNTEAFF
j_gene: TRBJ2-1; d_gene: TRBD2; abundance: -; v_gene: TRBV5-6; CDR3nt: TGTGCCAGCACCCCGTGGGGGGGCTACAATGAGCAGTTCTTC; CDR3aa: CASTPWGGYNEQFF
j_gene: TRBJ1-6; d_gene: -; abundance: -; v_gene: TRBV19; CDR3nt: TGTGCCAGTAGTAGCTACGGAACCCAGGATTCACCCCTCCACTTT; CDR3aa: CASSSYGTQDSPLHF
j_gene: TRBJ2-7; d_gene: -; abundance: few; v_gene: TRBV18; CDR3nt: TGTGCCAGCTCACCAAGGACAGACGAGCAGTACTTC; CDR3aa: CASSPRTDEQYF
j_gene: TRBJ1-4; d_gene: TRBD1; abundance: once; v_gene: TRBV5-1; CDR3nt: TGCGCCAGCCGGACAGGTGGGGAGGATGAAAAACTGTTTTTT; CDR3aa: CASRTGGEDEKLFF
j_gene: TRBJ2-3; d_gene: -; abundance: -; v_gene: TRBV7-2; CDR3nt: TGTGCCAGCAGCTTAGAGAGGACAGATACGCAGTATTTT; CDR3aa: CASSLERTDTQYF
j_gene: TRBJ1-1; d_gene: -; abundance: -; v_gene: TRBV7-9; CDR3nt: TGTGCCAGTAGAGGACAGCCTAACACTGAAGCTTTCTTT; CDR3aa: CASRGQPNTEAFF
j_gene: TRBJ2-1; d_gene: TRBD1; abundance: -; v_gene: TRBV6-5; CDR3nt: TGTGCCAGCAGCACGGACAGGGGTAATGAGCAGTTCTTC; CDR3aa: CASSTDRGNEQFF